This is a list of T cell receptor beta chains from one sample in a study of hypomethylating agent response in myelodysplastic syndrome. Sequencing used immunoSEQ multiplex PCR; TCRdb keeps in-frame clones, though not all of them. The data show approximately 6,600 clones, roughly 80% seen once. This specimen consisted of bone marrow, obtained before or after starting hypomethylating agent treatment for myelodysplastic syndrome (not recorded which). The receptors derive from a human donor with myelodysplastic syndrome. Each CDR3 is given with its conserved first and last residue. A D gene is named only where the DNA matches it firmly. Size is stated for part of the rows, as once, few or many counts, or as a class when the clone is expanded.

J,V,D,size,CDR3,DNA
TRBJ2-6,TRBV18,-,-,CASSPRQSGANVLTF,TGTGCCAGCTCACCCCGACAGTCTGGGGCCAACGTCCTGACTTTC
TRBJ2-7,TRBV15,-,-,CATSKIPTRPYEQYF,TGTGCCACCAGCAAGATCCCCACGCGGCCCTACGAGCAGTACTTC
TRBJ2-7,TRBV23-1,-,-,CASSPQFDEQYF,TGCGCCAGCAGTCCTCAGTTTGACGAGCAGTACTTC
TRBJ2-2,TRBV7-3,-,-,CASSLRAAGELFF,TGTGCCAGCAGCTTAAGGGCAGCCGGGGAGCTGTTTTTT
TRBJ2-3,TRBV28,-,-,CASSFRLSAEADTQYF,TGTGCCAGCAGTTTTAGACTTTCCGCCGAGGCAGATACGCAGTATTTT
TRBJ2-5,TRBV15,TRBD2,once,CATSPEASGISETQYF,TGTGCCACCAGCCCCGAGGCTAGCGGGATTTCCGAGACCCAGTACTTC
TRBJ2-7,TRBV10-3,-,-,CAIRSEGREQYF,TGTGCCATCAGATCAGAGGGTCGCGAGCAGTACTTC
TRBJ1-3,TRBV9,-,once,CASSSGLGNTIYF,TGTGCCAGCAGCTCAGGGTTAGGAAACACCATATATTTT
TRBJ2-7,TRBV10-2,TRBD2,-,CASSSREGLAYEQYF,TGCGCCAGCAGTTCGAGGGAGGGGTTGGCCTACGAGCAGTACTTC
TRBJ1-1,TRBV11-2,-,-,CASSNTGPEAFF,TGTGCCAGCAGTAACACTGGGCCTGAAGCTTTCTTT
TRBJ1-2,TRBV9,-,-,CASSAGTGLNYGYTF,TGTGCCAGCAGCGCGGGCACGGGACTGAACTATGGCTACACCTTC
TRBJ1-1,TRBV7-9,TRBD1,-,CASSLQGALEAFF,TGTGCCAGCAGCTTGCAGGGGGCCTTAGAGGCTTTCTTT
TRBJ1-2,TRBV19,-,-,CASSFLRGYGYTF,TGTGCCAGTAGTTTCCTCAGGGGCTATGGCTACACCTTC
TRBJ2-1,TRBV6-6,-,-,CASSYSGRVGYNEQFF,TGTGCCAGCAGTTACTCGGGCAGGGTGGGCTACAATGAGCAGTTCTTC
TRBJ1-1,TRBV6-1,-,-,CASSGAIGGPWGTEAFF,TGTGCCAGCAGTGGGGCCATTGGGGGGCCCTGGGGAACTGAAGCTTTCTTT
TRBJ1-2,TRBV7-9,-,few,CASSFQDYGYTF,TGTGCCAGCAGCTTCCAGGACTATGGCTACACCTTC
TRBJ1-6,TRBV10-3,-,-,CAISESAGRSGSPLHF,TGTGCCATCAGTGAGAGCGCAGGGAGATCGGGATCACCCCTCCACTTT
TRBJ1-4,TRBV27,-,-,CASSLQVSNEKLFF,TGTGCCAGCAGTCTACAGGTTTCTAATGAAAAACTGTTTTTT
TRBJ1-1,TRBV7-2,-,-,CASSSQVNTEAFF,TGTGCCAGCAGCTCACAGGTGAACACTGAAGCTTTCTTT
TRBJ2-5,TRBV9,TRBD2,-,CASSRLADPQETQYF,TGTGCCAGCAGCAGACTAGCGGACCCCCAAGAGACCCAGTACTTC
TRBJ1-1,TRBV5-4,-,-,CASSFGGLNTEAFF,TGTGCCAGCAGCTTCGGCGGATTGAACACTGAAGCTTTCTTT
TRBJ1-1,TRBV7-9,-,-,CANSFSSTAEAFF,TGTGCCAACAGCTTCTCTTCTACAGCGGAAGCTTTCTTT
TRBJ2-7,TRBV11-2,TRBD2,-,CASSSQLAGGPFTYEQYF,TGTGCCAGCAGCTCTCAACTAGCGGGAGGGCCATTTACCTACGAGCAGTACTTC
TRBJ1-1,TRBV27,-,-,CASSFKRHVLGLNTTEAFF,TGTGCCAGCAGTTTTAAAAGGCATGTGCTGGGATTGAACACGACTGAAGCTTTCTTT
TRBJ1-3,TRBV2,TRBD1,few,CASSEAGQGVNTIYF,TGTGCCAGCAGTGAAGCGGGGCAGGGGGTAAACACCATATATTTT
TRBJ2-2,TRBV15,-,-,CATSSGGGANTGELFF,TGTGCCACCAGCAGTGGTGGGGGGGCCAACACCGGGGAGCTGTTTTTT
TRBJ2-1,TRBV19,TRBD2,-,CASRSRGSGRLKVSEQFF,TGTGCCAGTCGCTCCCGGGGTAGCGGGAGGCTGAAGGTTAGTGAGCAGTTCTTC
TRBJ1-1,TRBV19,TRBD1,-,CASSIKDRGTEAFF,TGTGCCAGTAGTATAAAGGACAGGGGCACTGAAGCTTTCTTT
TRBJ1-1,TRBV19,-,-,CASSIPPPRPEAFF,TGTGCCAGTAGTATACCCCCCCCCAGACCTGAAGCTTTCTTT
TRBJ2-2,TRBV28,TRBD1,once,CASSRGTGNTGELFF,TGTGCCAGCAGTAGGGGGACAGGGAACACCGGGGAGCTGTTTTTT
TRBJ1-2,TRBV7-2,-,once,CAIGESNYGYTF,TGTGCTATAGGAGAATCTAACTATGGCTACACCTTC
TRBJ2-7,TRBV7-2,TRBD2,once,CASSLVTSGYYEQYF,TGTGCCAGCAGCTTAGTTACTAGCGGATACTACGAGCAGTACTTC
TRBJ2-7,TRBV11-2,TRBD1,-,CASSFEGQSYEQYF,TGTGCCAGCAGCTTTGAGGGACAGTCCTACGAGCAGTACTTC
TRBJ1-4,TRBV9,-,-,CASSAAGWSNEKLFF,TGTGCCAGCAGCGCGGCGGGGTGGTCTAATGAAAAACTGTTTTTT
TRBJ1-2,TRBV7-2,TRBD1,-,CASSLVDRDYGYTF,TGTGCCAGCAGCTTAGTAGACAGGGACTATGGCTACACCTTC
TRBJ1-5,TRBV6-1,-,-,CASDEISNQPQHF,TGTGCCAGCGACGAGATTAGCAATCAGCCCCAGCATTTT
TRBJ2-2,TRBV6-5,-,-,CASSYTVGSTGELFF,TGTGCCAGCAGTTACACGGTGGGGTCCACCGGGGAGCTGTTTTTT
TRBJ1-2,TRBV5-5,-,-,CASSFREPGNLLHHYGYTF,TGTGCCAGCAGCTTCAGGGAACCGGGGAACCTACTCCACCATTATGGCTACACCTTC
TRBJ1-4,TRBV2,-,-,CASRGLTGRREKLFF,TGTGCCAGTCGGGGGCTTACCGGGCGAAGAGAAAAACTGTTTTTT
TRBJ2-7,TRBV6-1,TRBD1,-,CASRPDRGPYEQYF,TGTGCCAGCCGACCGGACAGGGGACCCTACGAGCAGTACTTC
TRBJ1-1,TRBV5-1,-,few,CASSLRTGTTDEAFF,TGCGCCAGCAGCTTGCGGACGGGAACCACTGATGAAGCTTTCTTT
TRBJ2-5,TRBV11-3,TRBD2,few,CASSLGGLLKGTQYF,TGTGCCAGCAGCTTAGGGGGACTACTAAAGGGGACCCAGTACTTC
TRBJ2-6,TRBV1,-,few,CTSRNNCAQSRANVLTF,TGCACCAGCAGGAATAACTGTGCACAAAGTCGGGCAAACGTCCTGACTTTC
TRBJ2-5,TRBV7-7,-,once,CASSRDFQETQYF,TGTGCCAGCAGCCGGGACTTTCAAGAGACCCAGTACTTC
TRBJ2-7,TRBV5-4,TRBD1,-,CASSFDRGHYEQYF,TGTGCCAGCAGCTTCGACAGGGGGCACTACGAGCAGTACTTC
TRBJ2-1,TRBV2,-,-,CASSRGARSNEQFF,TGTGCCAGCAGTAGGGGGGCTAGAAGCAATGAGCAGTTCTTC
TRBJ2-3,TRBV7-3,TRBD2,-,CASSLSIAGGADTQYF,TGTGCCAGCAGCTTAAGTATAGCGGGGGGGGCAGATACGCAGTATTTT